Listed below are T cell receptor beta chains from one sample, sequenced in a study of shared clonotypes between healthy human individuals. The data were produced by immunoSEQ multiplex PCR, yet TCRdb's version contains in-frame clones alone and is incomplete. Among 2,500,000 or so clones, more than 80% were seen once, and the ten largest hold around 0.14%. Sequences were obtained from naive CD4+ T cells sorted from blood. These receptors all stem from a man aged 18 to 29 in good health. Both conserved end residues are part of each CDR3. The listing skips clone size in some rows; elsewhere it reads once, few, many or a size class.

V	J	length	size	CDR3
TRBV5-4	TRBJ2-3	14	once	CASSLTSGTDTQYF
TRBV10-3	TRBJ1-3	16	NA	CAINSGTGGAGGTIYF
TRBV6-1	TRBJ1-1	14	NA	CASSEGTAPTEAFF
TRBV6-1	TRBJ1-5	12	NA	CASRGDGWPQHF
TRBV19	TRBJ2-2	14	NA	CASSIGSGTGELFF
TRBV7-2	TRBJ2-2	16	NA	CASSLWTSGSTGELFF
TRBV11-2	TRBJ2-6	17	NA	CASSLERTGPGANVLTF
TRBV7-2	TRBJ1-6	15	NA	CASSLRTSYNSPLHF
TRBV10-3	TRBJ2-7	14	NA	CAISVGQGGSEQYF
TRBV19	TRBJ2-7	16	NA	CASSSWGAGGTYEQYF
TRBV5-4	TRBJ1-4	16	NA	CASSDQANPTNEKLFF
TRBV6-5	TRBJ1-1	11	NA	CASTQGTEAFF
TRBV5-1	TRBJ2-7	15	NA	CASSLGGTGAYEQYF
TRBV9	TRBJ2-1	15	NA	CASSVIPAGDNEQFF
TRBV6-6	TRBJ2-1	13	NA	CASSYRGREEQFF
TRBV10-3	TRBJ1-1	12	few	CAISAGPTEAFF
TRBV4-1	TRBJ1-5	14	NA	CASSQVGDHQPQHF
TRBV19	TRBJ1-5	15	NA	CASSRDSNSNQPQHF
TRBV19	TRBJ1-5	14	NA	CASSIMEGNQPQHF
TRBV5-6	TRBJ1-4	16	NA	CASSTGRNKANEKLFF
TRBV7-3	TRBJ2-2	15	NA	CASSLRGSGTGELFF
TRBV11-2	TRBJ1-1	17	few	CASSSISRREGWAEAFF
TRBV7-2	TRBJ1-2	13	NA	CASSGQGMYGYTF
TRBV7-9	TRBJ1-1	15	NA	CASSLALRWDTEAFF
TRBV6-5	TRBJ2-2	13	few	CASSYSTGRELFF
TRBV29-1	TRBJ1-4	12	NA	CSVQPPGEKLFF
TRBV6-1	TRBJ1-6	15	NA	CASSEARVPNSPLHF
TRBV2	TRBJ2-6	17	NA	CASRVRTGLSGANVLTF
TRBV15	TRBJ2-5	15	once	CATSTSKGGRETQYF
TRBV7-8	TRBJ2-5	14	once	CASSLKGGRETQYF
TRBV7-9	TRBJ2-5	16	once	CASSLGPAGDQETQYF
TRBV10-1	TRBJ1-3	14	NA	CASRPDRLGNTIYF
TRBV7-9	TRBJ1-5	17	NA	CASSSVRGGREGQPQHF
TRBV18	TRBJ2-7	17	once	CASSPKAAGTGFYEQYF
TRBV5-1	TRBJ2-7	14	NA	CASSRFQGPYEQYF
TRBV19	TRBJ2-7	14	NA	CASRDGGGSLEQYF
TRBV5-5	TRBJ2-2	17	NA	CASSRDWRSPNTGELFF
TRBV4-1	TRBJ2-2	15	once	CASSPATGVTGELFF
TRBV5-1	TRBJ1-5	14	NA	CASSLGQENQPQHF
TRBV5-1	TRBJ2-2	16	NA	CASYPSPGPNTGELFF
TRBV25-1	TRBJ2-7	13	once	CAPKAGPFYEQYF
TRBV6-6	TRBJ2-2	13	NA	CASSRANTGELFF
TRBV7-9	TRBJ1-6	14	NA	CASSLTEYNSPLHF
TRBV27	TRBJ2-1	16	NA	CASSLLTSGPYNEQFF
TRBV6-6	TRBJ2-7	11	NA	CASSRTYEQYF
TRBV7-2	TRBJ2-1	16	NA	CASRLAGGSSYNEQFF
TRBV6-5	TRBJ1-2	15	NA	CASSYGVGTGNGYTF
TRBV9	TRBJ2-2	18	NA	CASSVGGTSGRASGELFF
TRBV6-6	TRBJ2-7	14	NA	CASSPNGQFYEQYF
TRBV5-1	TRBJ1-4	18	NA	CASSSWQTGVGTNEKLFF
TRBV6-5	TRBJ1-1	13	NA	CASRTGPNTEAFF
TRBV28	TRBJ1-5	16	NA	CASSLLAGFGNQPQHF
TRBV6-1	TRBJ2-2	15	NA	CASRARLAGEGELFF